This T cell receptor beta chain came from a study of shared clonotypes between healthy human individuals. The assay was immunoSEQ multiplex PCR, and TCRdb's table has in-frame clones only and misses some. Of some 2 million clones in the sample, roughly 94% were seen once. Worth noting for this clone: Antigen unknown.

Study findings and constraints: A generally larger estimated richness was seen in naive subsets than in memory subsets.

This CDR3 comprises 16 residues. CDR1 is SGHKS and CDR2 is YYEKEE in the germline V gene (reference sequence). V was pared by 2 bases and J by 8 bases, with 10 bases of the junction left unmatched. The J gene is TRBJ1-6, the V gene TRBV5-5, with 7 bases identical to TRBD1. This clonotype was sampled from a man between 18 and 35 years old in good health. The sequencing input was naive CD4+ T cells sorted from blood. The subset is: CD45RA+ positively selected. The CDR3 sequence: CASSLMAGTVDSPLHF. CDR3 DNA sequence: TGTGCCAGCAGCTTAATGGCTGGGACAGTTGATTCACCCCTCCACTTT.